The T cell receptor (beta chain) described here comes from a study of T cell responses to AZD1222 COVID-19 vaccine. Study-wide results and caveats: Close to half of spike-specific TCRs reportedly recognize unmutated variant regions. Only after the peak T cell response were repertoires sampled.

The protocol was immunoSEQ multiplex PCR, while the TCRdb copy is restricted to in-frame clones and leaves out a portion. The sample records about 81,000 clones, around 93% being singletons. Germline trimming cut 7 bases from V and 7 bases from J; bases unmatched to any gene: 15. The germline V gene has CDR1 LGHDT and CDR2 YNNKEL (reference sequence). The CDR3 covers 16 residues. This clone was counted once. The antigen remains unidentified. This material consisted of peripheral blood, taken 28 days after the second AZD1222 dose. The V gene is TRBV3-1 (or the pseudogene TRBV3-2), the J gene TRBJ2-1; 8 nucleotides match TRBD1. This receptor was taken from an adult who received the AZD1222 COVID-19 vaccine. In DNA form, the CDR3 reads TGTGCCAGCACCCCTTCCGGGACAGGTAGAAGTAATGAGCAGTTCTTC. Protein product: CASTPSGTGRSNEQFF.